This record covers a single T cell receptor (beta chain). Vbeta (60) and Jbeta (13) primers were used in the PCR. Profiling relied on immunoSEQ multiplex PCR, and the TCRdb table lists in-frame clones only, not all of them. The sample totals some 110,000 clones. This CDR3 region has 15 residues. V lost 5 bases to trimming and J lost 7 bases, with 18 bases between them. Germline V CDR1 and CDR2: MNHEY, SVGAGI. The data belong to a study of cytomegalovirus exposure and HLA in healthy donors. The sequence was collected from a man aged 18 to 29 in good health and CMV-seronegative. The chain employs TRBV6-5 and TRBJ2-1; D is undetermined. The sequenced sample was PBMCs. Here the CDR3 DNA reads TGTGCCAGCAGTCGGTCCGGGTACCTGTTTAATGAGCAGTTCTTC. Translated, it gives CASSRSGYLFNEQFF.